This entry lists 9 T cell receptor beta chains sequenced from one sample in a study of spatial heterogeneity in lung cancer. No antigens are known for them. Time point denoted: sample taken at primary tumor resection. One entry per CDR3 protein, called by TCRdb with MiXCR from the 5' RACE reads. The table records around 18,000 distinct CDR3 sequences, around 6.4% of them present only once. The study's findings and limits: Mutation tallies in tumors tracked expanded intratumoral alpha and beta TCR counts.

The specimen was lung tumor tissue, collected at surgery. The source of these receptors is a female donor with early-stage non-small cell lung cancer.

This clonotype was counted many times. Because the library targeted alpha chains, this beta chain is an off-target read whose size means little. The rearrangement uses TRBV28 and TRBJ2-1; D could derive from TRBD1 or TRBD2 (9 bases each). This CDR3 has 18 residues. The V end was cut by 7 bases, the J end by 0 bases, with 22 bases between. CDR1 is MDHEN and CDR2 is SYDVKM in the germline V gene. The CDR3 nucleotides are TGTGCCAGCACCGGACAGGGGTCACTAGCGGGCTCCTACAATGAGCAGTTCTTC. This encodes CASTGQGSLAGSYNEQFF.

This clonotype was counted many times. The library was prepared for alpha chains; this beta chain is a stray read, so its frequency means little. V is TRBV20-1 and J is TRBJ2-5; 8 bases map to TRBD2. Trimming cost V 4 bases and J 2 bases; bases outside gene matches: 6. The CDR3 spans 14 residues. Germline CDR1 reads DFQATT; CDR2 reads SNEGSKA (reference sequence). The CDR3 is CSAMASGSQETQYF. CDR3 DNA: TGCAGTGCTATGGCTAGCGGGTCTCAAGAGACCCAGTACTTC.

This clonotype was observed many times. As an off-target read in a library built for alpha chains, this beta chain has a frequency of little significance. The V gene is TRBV5-1, the J gene TRBJ2-5; a possible D gene is TRBD1 (6 bases). The CDR3 sequence is 15 residues long. V gave up 7 bases and J gave up 2 bases, with 18 bases separating them. Germline V CDR1 and CDR2: SGHRS, YFSETQ. The CDR3 nucleotides are TGCGCCAGCCGTCTTGGGGGCCCCCCACAAGAGACCCAGTACTTC. Translated, it gives CASRLGGPPQETQYF.

Details on this clonotype: A library made for alpha chains picked up this beta chain off target, so its size means little. The chain links TRBV20-1 to TRBJ2-4; TRBD2 aligns across 8 bases. The CDR3 runs 13 residues. J lost 6 bases, V lost 4 bases, and 5 bases had no gene match. Germline CDR1 reads DFQATT; CDR2 reads SNEGSKA (reference sequence). CDR3 coding DNA: TGCAGTGCTATCGGGGGGGAATCAAACATTCAGTACTTC. This gives the protein CSAIGGESNIQYF.

At least ten counts were recorded for this clonotype. Since it is a stray read in a library aimed at alpha chains, this beta chain has a size that is not meaningful. The chain carries TRBV27 and TRBJ2-2; 14 bases line up with TRBD2. CDR3 length: 18 amino acids. V lost 5 bases and J lost 4; bases outside the gene matches: 9. The germline gives CDR1 MNHEY, CDR2 SMNVEV (reference sequence). The CDR3 loop is CASSPTPGLAGGTGELFF. The CDR3 bases are TGTGCCAGCAGTCCCACCCCAGGACTAGCGGGAGGCACCGGGGAGCTGTTTTTT.

This clonotype was picked up many times. This beta chain is a stray read from a library made for alpha chains; its abundance is not meaningful. The chain employs TRBV4-2 and TRBJ2-1; D perhaps matches TRBD2 (6 bases). The germline gives CDR1 LGHNA, CDR2 YNFKEQ. With 6 bases removed from V and 0 bases from J, the gap between germline ends came to 12 bases. CDR3 length equals 15 residues. The DNA for the CDR3 is TGTGCCAGCAGAGGCGCGGGGATCTCCTACAATGAGCAGTTCTTC. It codes for CASRGAGISYNEQFF.

This clonotype was detected many times. This beta chain turned up in a library designed for alpha chains; as an off-target read, its abundance says little. DNA for the CDR3: TGTGCCAGCAGCCCCAGGGGGGACACAGATACGCAGTATTTT. Translation gives CASSPRGDTDTQYF. The J gene is TRBJ2-3, the V gene TRBV6-2 or TRBV6-3, with D perhaps TRBD1 (7 bases). Germline-derived CDR1 and CDR2 are MNHEY and SVGEGT. The CDR3 is 14 amino acids. V shed 6 bases and J shed 2 bases, with 12 bases lying between them.

This clonotype has a handful of counts. Being off target in a library aimed at alpha chains, this beta chain has a size of little meaning. V gene TRBV28 combines with J gene TRBJ1-4, with 7 positions matching TRBD1. The CDR3 loop spans 15 amino acids. CDR1 is MDHEN, CDR2 SYDVKM, per germline. Trimming took 3 bases from V and 4 from J; bases not matched to a gene: 5. The CDR3 region is CASSFLTGNNEKLFF. CDR3 coding DNA: TGTGCCAGCAGTTTTTTGACAGGGAATAATGAAAAACTGTTTTTT.

This clonotype has ten or more counts. A library prepared for alpha chains yielded this beta chain as an off-target read; its size is of little meaning. The V and J genes are TRBV28 and TRBJ2-5; maybe TRBD1 (6 bases). CDR1 and CDR2 from the germline V gene are MDHEN and SYDVKM. The CDR3 is 16 residues long. Trimming left V 4 bases short and J 5 bases short, with 20 bases between. The CDR3 DNA is TGTGCCAGCAGTTCCCTCGGGCAGGGGCTGGGGGAGACCCAGTACTTC. Amino acids: CASSSLGQGLGETQYF.